The table lists the clone carrying this T cell receptor beta chain with a count of one. These data are taken from a study of blood T cell repertoires in COVID-19. For the study at large: Acute-phase and convalescent COVID-19 samples originated in the United States, Italy and Spain.

CDR3 length equals 14 residues. Germline CDR1 and CDR2: SNHLY and FYNNEI. V was pared by 4 bases and J by 1 base, with 3 bases of the junction left unmatched. Per the authors' pipeline: Amplification of reference gene primers provided the estimated nucleated cell counts. Generated by immunoSEQ multiplex PCR, the TCRdb table keeps only in-frame clones and is missing some. The V and J calls and clone size are taken from that table; D and trimming were inferred from the DNA. Of about 43,000 clones listed, roughly 83% are singletons. The gene calls are TRBV2 and TRBJ2-7, with TRBD1 matching 8 bases. Source material: peripheral blood. This receptor was identified in a woman aged 55-69 years with acute or convalescent COVID-19. In DNA, the CDR3 is TGTGCCAGCAGTGTCTGGACAGGGTCCTACGAGCAGTACTTC. This codes for CASSVWTGSYEQYF.